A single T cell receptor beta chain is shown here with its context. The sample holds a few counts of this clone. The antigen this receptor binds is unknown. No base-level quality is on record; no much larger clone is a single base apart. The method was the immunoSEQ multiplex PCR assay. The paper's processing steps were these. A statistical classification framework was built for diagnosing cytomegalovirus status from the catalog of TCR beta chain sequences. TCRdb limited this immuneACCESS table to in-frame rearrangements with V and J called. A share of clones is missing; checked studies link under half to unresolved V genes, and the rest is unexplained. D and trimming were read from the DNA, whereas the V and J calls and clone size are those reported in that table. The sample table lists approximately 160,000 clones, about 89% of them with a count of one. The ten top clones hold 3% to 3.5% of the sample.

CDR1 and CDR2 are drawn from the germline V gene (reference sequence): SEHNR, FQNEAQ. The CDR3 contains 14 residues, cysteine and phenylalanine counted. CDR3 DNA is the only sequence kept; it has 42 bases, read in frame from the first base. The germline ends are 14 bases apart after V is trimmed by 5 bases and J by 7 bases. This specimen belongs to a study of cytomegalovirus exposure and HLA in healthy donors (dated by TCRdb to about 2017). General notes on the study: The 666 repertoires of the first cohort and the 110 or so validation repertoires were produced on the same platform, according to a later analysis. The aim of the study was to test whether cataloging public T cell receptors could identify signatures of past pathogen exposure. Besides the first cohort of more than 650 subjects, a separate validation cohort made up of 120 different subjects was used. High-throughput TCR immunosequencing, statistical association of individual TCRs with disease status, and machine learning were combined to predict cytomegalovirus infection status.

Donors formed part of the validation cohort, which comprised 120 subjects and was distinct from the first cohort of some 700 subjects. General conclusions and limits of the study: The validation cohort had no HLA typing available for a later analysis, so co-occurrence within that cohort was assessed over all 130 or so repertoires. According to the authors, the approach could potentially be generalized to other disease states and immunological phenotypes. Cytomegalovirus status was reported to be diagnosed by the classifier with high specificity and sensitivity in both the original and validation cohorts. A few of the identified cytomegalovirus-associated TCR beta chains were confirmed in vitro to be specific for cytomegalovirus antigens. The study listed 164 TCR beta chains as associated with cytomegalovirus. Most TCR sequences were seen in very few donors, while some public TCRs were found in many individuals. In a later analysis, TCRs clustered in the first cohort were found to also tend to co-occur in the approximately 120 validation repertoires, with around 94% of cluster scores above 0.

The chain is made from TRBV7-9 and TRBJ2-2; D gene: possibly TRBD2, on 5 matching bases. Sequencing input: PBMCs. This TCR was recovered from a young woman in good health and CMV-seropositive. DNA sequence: TGTGCCAGCAGCCCGCGGTCGGGAAACGGGGAGCTGTTTTTT. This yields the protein CASSPRSGNGELFF.